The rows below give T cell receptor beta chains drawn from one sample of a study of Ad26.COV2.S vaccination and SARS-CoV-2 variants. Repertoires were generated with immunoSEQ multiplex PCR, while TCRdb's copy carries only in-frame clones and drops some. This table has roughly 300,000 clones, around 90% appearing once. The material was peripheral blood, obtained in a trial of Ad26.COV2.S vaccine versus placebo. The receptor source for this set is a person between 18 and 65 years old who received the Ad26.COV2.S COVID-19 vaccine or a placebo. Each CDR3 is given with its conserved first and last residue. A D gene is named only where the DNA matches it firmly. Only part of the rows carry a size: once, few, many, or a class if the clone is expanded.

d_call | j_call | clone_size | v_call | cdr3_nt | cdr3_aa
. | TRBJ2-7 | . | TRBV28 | TGTGCCAGCAGTTTAGGTTCGGGCAGCCACGAGCAGTACTTC | CASSLGSGSHEQYF
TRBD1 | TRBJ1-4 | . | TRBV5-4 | TGTGCCAGCAAGAAACAGGGGGCTCGTGAAAAACTGTTTTTT | CASKKQGAREKLFF
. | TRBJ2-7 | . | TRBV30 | TGTGCCTGGGGGTACCGGGGCCCCCACGAGCAGTACTTC | CAWGYRGPHEQYF
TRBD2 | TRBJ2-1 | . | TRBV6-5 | TGTGCCAGCAGTTTTGGCGGGAGCGACAATGAGCAGTTCTTC | CASSFGGSDNEQFF
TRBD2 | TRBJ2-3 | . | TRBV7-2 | TGTGCCAGCAGCTTACGAAGCGGGGCGGGGGGGCCGAATACGCAGTATTTT | CASSLRSGAGGPNTQYF
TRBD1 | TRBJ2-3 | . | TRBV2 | TGTGCCAGCAGTGGACAGGGGGCAAGGACAGATACGCAGTATTTT | CASSGQGARTDTQYF
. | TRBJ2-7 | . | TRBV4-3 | TGCGCCAGCAGCCAAGACACCATGCAGCCCCTCGAGCAGTACTTC | CASSQDTMQPLEQYF
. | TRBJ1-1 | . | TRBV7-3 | TGTGCCAGCAGCGAAGACAGGAACACTGAAGCTTTCTTT | CASSEDRNTEAFF
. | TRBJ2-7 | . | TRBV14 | TGTGCCAGCAGCCGTCTAGCGCTCGGGGGTAACGAGCAGTACTTC | CASSRLALGGNEQYF
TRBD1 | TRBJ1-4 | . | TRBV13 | TGTGCCAGCGGACAGGGCGGCTTGAATGAAAAACTGTTTTTT | CASGQGGLNEKLFF
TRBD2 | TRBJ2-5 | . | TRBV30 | TGTGCCTGGAGGAACGGCGGGGGGGCGAAGACCCAGTACTTC | CAWRNGGGAKTQYF
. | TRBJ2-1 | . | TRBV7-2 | TGTGCCAGCAGCTTAGCGACTAGCTCCTACAATGAGCAGTTCTTC | CASSLATSSYNEQFF
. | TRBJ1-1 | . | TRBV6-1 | TGTGCCAGCAGTGAGGCCCCGGAAACTGAAGCTTTCTTT | CASSEAPETEAFF
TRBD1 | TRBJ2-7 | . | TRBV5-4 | TGTGCCAGCAGCCGGACAGGGGGCAGGTACGAGCAGTACTTC | CASSRTGGRYEQYF
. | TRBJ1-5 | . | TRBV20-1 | TGCAGTGCTAGTGCGGGTCAGCCCCAGCATTTT | CSASAGQPQHF
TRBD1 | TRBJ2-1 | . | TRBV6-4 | TGTGCCAGCAGTCTCCTCGGGACAGAGAGGAATGAGCAGTTCTTC | CASSLLGTERNEQFF
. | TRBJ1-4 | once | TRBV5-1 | TGCGCCAGCAGCTTGAACGGGGGGAATGAAAAACTGTTTTTT | CASSLNGGNEKLFF
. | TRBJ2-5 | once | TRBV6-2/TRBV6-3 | TGTGCCAGCAGTCGAACGGAGACCCAGTACTTC | CASSRTETQYF
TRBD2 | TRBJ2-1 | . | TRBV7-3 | TGTGCCAGCAGCGAACTAGCGGGAGATATAAATGAGCAGTTCTTC | CASSELAGDINEQFF
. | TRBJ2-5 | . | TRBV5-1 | TGCGCCAGCAGCTGGGACGGGAACGAGGAGACCCAGTACTTC | CASSWDGNEETQYF
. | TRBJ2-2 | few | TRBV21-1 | TGTGCCAGCAGCATTAGACAGGGGATTTGCACCGGGGAGCTGTTTTTT | CASSIRQGICTGELFF
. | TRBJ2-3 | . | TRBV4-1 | TGCGCCAGCAGCCAAGTTGGCCTGCCGAGGGATACGCAGTATTTT | CASSQVGLPRDTQYF
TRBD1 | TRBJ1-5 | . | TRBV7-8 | TGTGCCAGCAGCTTACAGGGGGCTATGTATCAGCCCCAGCATTTT | CASSLQGAMYQPQHF
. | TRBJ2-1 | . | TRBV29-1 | TGCAGCTCAGAAGGACTCTACAATGAGCAGTTCTTC | CSSEGLYNEQFF
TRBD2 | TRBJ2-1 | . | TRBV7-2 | TGTGCCAGCAGCCGCGGACTAGCGGGAGAAAATGAGCAGTTCTTC | CASSRGLAGENEQFF
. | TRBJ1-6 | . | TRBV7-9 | TGTGCCAGCAGCCCAGCGAGGGCGGGGATTCATAATTCACCCCTCCACTTT | CASSPARAGIHNSPLHF
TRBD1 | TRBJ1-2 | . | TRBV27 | TGTGCCAGCAGTAGAATCCTTACAGGGGATGGCTACACCTTC | CASSRILTGDGYTF
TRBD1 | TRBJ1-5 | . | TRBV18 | TGTGCCAGCTCGTCTGGTGTGGGACAGGGGAATCAGCCCCAGCATTTT | CASSSGVGQGNQPQHF
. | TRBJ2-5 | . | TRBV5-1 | TGCGCCAGCAGCGTGGATCTCCAAGAGACCCAGTACTTC | CASSVDLQETQYF
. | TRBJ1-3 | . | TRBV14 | TGTGCCAGCCGTAGGACAGCCTTCGGAAACACCATATATTTT | CASRRTAFGNTIYF
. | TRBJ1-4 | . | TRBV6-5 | TGTGCCAGCAGTTACCGGGGTACTAATGAAAAACTGTTTTTT | CASSYRGTNEKLFF